The 27 T cell receptor beta chains listed next were all sequenced from one sample in a study of cytomegalovirus exposure and HLA in healthy donors. Amplification used 60 Vbeta primers and 13 Jbeta primers. Data came from immunoSEQ multiplex PCR; TCRdb stores just in-frame clones and leaves some out. Of 150,000 or so clones listed, more than 60% were seen once; the top ten hold about 10%. What was sequenced was PBMCs. The receptor source for this set is a man aged 25-40 years in good health and CMV-seropositive.

J is TRBJ2-2 and V is TRBV11-1, with a possible D match to TRBD2 (6 bases). The germline CDR1 and CDR2 sequences are SGHAT and FQDESV (reference sequence). The CDR3 extends over 18 amino acids. Trimming removed 3 bases at V and 6 bases at J, with 23 bases between. CDR3 nucleotides: TGTGCCAGCAGCTTGGGTGTTGTAGCGGACTGGGGTGCCGGGGAGCTGTTTTTT. Translation gives CASSLGVVADWGAGELFF. Filled out from reference TRBV11-1 and TRBJ2-2, the complete variable domain reads EAEVAQSPRYKITEKSQAVAFWCDPISGHATLYWYRQILGQGPELLVQFQDESVVDDSQLPKDRFSAERLKGVDSTLKIQPAELGDSAMYLCASSLGVVADWGAGELFFGEGSRLTVL.

The CDR3 is CASSPGPSPDYGYTF. In DNA, the CDR3 is TGTGCCAGCAGCCCCGGACCTAGCCCCGATTATGGCTACACCTTC. The chain recombines TRBV9 with TRBJ1-2; D is unresolved. The CDR3 spans 15 residues. CDR1 SGDLS and CDR2 YYNGEE come from the germline V gene. With 4 bases removed from V and 5 bases from J, the gap between germline ends came to 18 bases.

In this sample, this clone turned up a few times. The J gene is TRBJ1-5, the V gene TRBV25-1, with D possibly matching TRBD1 (5 bases). Germline values: CDR1 MGHDK, CDR2 SYGVNS. Trimming pared 4 bases from V and 7 bases from J, leaving 17 bases between. This CDR3 spans 15 amino acids. CDR3 residues: CASSGGGGKLQPQHF. The CDR3 DNA sequence: TGTGCCAGCAGTGGCGGGGGGGGGAAGCTGCAGCCCCAGCATTTT.

The chain carries TRBV2 and TRBJ2-2; 8 positions agree with TRBD1. This CDR3 comprises 15 residues. V was clipped by 3 bases and J by 0 bases; unmatched bases: 0. CDR1 and CDR2 from the germline V gene are SNHLY and FYNNEI. The CDR3 here is CASSDRGPNTGELFF. The CDR3 nucleotides are TGTGCCAGCAGTGACAGGGGGCCGAACACCGGGGAGCTGTTTTTT. The entire variable domain, with the rest obtained from reference TRBV2 and TRBJ2-2, is as follows: EPEVTQTPSHQVTQMGQEVILRCVPISNHLYFYWYRQILGQKVEFLVSFYNNEISEKSEIFDDQFSVERPDGSNFTLKIRSTKLEDSAMYFCASSDRGPNTGELFFGEGSRLTVL.

In its sample, this clone was seen a few times. The chain recombines TRBV2 with TRBJ2-5; tentatively, D is TRBD2 (7 bases). Trimming cost V 7 bases and J 4 bases, with 19 bases left between them. The CDR3 covers 15 residues. Germline-derived CDR1 and CDR2 are SNHLY and FYNNEI. The CDR3 region has the DNA TGTGCCAGCACAAAGGGGGGGCCGAAGGGAGAGACCCAGTACTTC. Its translation is CASTKGGPKGETQYF.

This clone was detected a few times. The chain recombines TRBV11-3 with TRBJ2-3; 12 positions match TRBD2. Per the germline V gene, CDR1 is SGHNT and CDR2 is YENEEA. Unmatched junction bases numbered 8, after V lost 2 bases and J lost 2 bases. The CDR3 is 18 amino acids. The CDR3 is CASSLNLAGGGYTDTQYF. The CDR3 bases are TGTGCCAGCAGCTTAAACCTAGCGGGAGGGGGGTACACAGATACGCAGTATTTT.

The chain joins TRBV7-9 to TRBJ2-6; D uncertain. CDR3 length equals 15 residues. V gave up 1 base and J gave up 1 base, with 5 bases separating them. Germline V CDR1 and CDR2: SEHNR, FQNEAQ (reference sequence). The CDR3 DNA reads as TGTGCCAGCAGCTTAGAACGGTCTGGGGCCAACGTCCTGACTTTC. Its translation is CASSLERSGANVLTF.

This clone was detected a few times. The chain uses TRBV29-1 and TRBJ2-1, with D hard to call. The germline V gene has CDR1 SQVTM and CDR2 ANQGSEA. The CDR3 consists of 10 residues. This CDR3 reads CSILQHEQFF. The CDR3 DNA follows: TGCAGTATCCTACAGCATGAGCAGTTCTTC.

This clone was counted only a few times. The chain has TRBV6-1 and TRBJ2-7, with TRBD1 matching over 8 bases. With V trimmed by 3 bases and J by 5 bases, 3 bases remained unmatched. Germline CDR1 is MNHNS and CDR2 is SASEGT. There are 13 residues in the CDR3. CDR3 sequence (DNA): TGTGCCAGCAGTGAGCAGGGGGCCCACGAGCAGTACTTC. Its translation: CASSEQGAHEQYF.

The genes are TRBV11-2 and TRBJ2-7, with 8 bases matching TRBD1. This CDR3 comprises 15 residues. V trimming: 2 bases; J trimming: 6 bases; junction bases outside the gene matches: 9. CDR1 SGHAT and CDR2 FQNNGV come from the germline V gene. CDR3: CASSLMAGGRSEQYF. The CDR3 region has the DNA TGTGCCAGCAGCTTAATGGCAGGGGGCCGAAGCGAGCAGTACTTC.

The sample holds a few counts of this clone. V is TRBV25-1 and J is TRBJ2-3, with TRBD1 identical over 7 bases. V was pared by 1 base and J by 3 bases, with 7 bases of the junction left unmatched. The CDR3 has 16 residues. Per the germline V gene, CDR1 is MGHDK and CDR2 is SYGVNS. The CDR3 nucleotides read TGTGCCAGCAGTGAATTTGTAGGGGGCGGGACAGATACGCAGTATTTT. Residues: CASSEFVGGGTDTQYF.

V is TRBV7-3 and J is TRBJ2-5; possibly TRBD1 for D (6 bases). Germline CDR1 SGHTA, CDR2 FQGTGA. This CDR3 has 16 amino acids. Trimming removed 0 bases from V and 2 bases from J, with 13 bases in between. CDR3 protein: CASSLTWSGVQETQYF. CDR3 in DNA: TGTGCCAGCAGCTTAACTTGGTCAGGGGTTCAAGAGACCCAGTACTTC.

This clone was counted a single time. J is TRBJ2-2 and V is TRBV5-1; 9 bases agree with TRBD2. The CDR3 has 16 amino acids. CDR1 and CDR2 (germline): SGHRS, YFSETQ. The trim removed 3 bases at V and 5 bases at J, leaving 8 bases unmatched. In DNA form, the CDR3 reads TGCGCCAGCAGCTCGAATAGCGGGAGACTTACCGGGGAGCTGTTTTTT. Translation gives CASSSNSGRLTGELFF. Full variable domain (rest looked up from reference TRBV5-1 and TRBJ2-2): KAGVTQTPRYLIKTRGQQVTLSCSPISGHRSVSWYQQTPGQGLQFLFEYFSETQRNKGNFPGRFSGRQFSNSRSEMNVSTLELGDSALYLCASSSNSGRLTGELFFGEGSRLTVL.

CDR3 protein: CASSLLGTRQPQHF. CDR3 DNA sequence: TGTGCCAGCAGTTTATTGGGGACAAGACAGCCCCAGCATTTT. The V and J genes are TRBV28 and TRBJ1-5; perhaps TRBD1 as D (6 bases). The CDR3 runs 14 residues. Germline V lookup: CDR1 MDHEN, CDR2 SYDVKM. V dropped 1 base and J dropped 7 bases, with 11 bases sitting between them. Filled out from reference TRBV28 and TRBJ1-5, the complete variable domain reads DVKVTQSSRYLVKRTGEKVFLECVQDMDHENMFWYRQDPGLGLRLIYFSYDVKMKEKGDIPEGYSVSREKKERFSLILESASTNQTSMYLCASSLLGTRQPQHFGDGTRLSIL.

The chain joins TRBV14 to TRBJ1-1; D uncertain. Germline V gene lookup returns CDR1 SGHDN and CDR2 FVKESK. This CDR3 comprises 13 residues. V was cut by 0 bases and J by 1 base, with 3 bases left in between. CDR3 in DNA: TGTGCCAGCAGCCAAGATAGGAACACTGAAGCTTTCTTT. Residues: CASSQDRNTEAFF.

The chain links TRBV19 to TRBJ1-1; TRBD1 aligns across 7 bases. CDR1 is LNHDA and CDR2 is SQIVND in the germline V gene (reference sequence). Trimming cost V 3 bases and J 4 bases; bases outside gene matches: 2. This CDR3 has 13 amino acids. CDR3: CASSMTGFTEAFF. The CDR3 DNA follows: TGTGCCAGTAGTATGACAGGGTTCACTGAAGCTTTCTTT.

This chain links TRBV9 with TRBJ2-5; D is perhaps TRBD2 (5 bases). The V gene's germline CDR1 is SGDLS and CDR2 YYNGEE. The CDR3 is made up of 15 amino acids. V lost 0 bases and J 2 bases, leaving 11 bases between the germline ends. DNA for the CDR3: TGTGCCAGCAGCGTAGTGCTAGCCGGGCAAGAGACCCAGTACTTC. This translates into CASSVVLAGQETQYF.

The chain carries TRBV5-3 and TRBJ2-6, with 7 bases that match TRBD1. TRBV5-3 qualifies as an ORF whose function is uncertain. Trimming took 4 bases from V and 0 from J; bases not matched to a gene: 13. This CDR3 has 19 amino acids. CDR3 region: CARSRTPTGINSGANVLTF. In DNA form, the CDR3 reads TGTGCCAGAAGCAGAACCCCGACAGGGATTAACTCTGGGGCCAACGTCCTGACTTTC.

The CDR3 bases are TGTGCCATCAGTGCCTCTAGCGGGAGGGCCGGTGAGCAGTACTTC. Translation gives CAISASSGRAGEQYF. The chain recombines TRBV10-3 with TRBJ2-5; 12 bases line up with TRBD2. The CDR3 spans 15 residues. Trimming removed 4 bases from V and 11 bases from J; junction bases left unmatched: 11. Germline values: CDR1 ENHRY, CDR2 SYGVKD.

This clone has only a few counts. This chain joins TRBV7-9 and TRBJ1-2; D call uncertain. This CDR3 comprises 15 residues. CDR1 is SEHNR and CDR2 is FQNEAQ in the germline V gene (reference sequence). Trimming stripped 3 bases from V and 4 bases from J, with 15 bases between. The CDR3, as DNA: TGTGCCAGCAGCTTCGACTCGGGGATCGTCTATGGCTACACCTTC. Protein sequence: CASSFDSGIVYGYTF. The entire variable domain, with the rest obtained from reference TRBV7-9 and TRBJ1-2, is as follows: DTGVSQNPRHKITKRGQNVTFRCDPISEHNRLYWYRQTLGQGPEFLTYFQNEAQLEKSRLLSDRFSAERPKGSFSTLEIQRTEQGDSAMYLCASSFDSGIVYGYTFGSGTRLTVV.

This rearrangement joins TRBV7-2 to TRBJ2-5; D may be TRBD2 (5 bases). V was shortened by 1 base and J by 5 bases, with 14 bases between the two germline ends. The CDR3 loop spans 15 amino acids. Germline V gives CDR1 SGHTA, CDR2 FQGNSA. As DNA, the CDR3 is TGTGCCAGCAGCTTAGAGCTAGCCGGTAGCGAGACCCAGTACTTC. Translating it yields CASSLELAGSETQYF.

V usage is TRBV7-3 and J usage is TRBJ2-1, with unresolved D. The CDR3 has 12 amino acids. Germline assignment: CDR1 SGHTA and CDR2 FQGTGA. V was shortened by 1 base and J by 7 bases, with 5 bases between the two germline ends. This CDR3 reads CASSLSSNEQFF. CDR3 in DNA: TGTGCCAGCAGCTTAAGTTCAAATGAGCAGTTCTTC.

The genes are TRBV6-5 and TRBJ2-7; 7 positions match TRBD1. The CDR3 covers 14 residues. Germline-derived CDR1 and CDR2 are MNHEY and SVGAGI. Germline trimming cut 6 bases from V and 5 bases from J; bases unmatched to any gene: 10. The CDR3 here is CASSITGVGDEQYF. CDR3 DNA: TGTGCCAGCAGCATTACAGGGGTTGGAGACGAGCAGTACTTC.

This chain links TRBV19 with TRBJ1-5, with TRBD1 matching 12 bases. V lost 5 bases, J lost 6 bases, and 2 bases stayed unmatched. Germline V gene lookup returns CDR1 LNHDA and CDR2 SQIVND (reference sequence). This CDR3 is built from 14 residues. The chain's CDR3 is CASSGTGGGQPQHF. DNA of the CDR3: TGTGCCAGTAGTGGGACAGGGGGCGGTCAGCCCCAGCATTTT.

The rearrangement uses TRBV30 and TRBJ1-5; D is undetermined. V was trimmed by 4 bases and J by 0 bases, leaving 10 bases between them. CDR1 is GTSNPN, CDR2 SVGIG, per germline (reference sequence). The CDR3 sequence is 14 residues long. CDR3 residues: CAWKGRISNQPQHF. The CDR3 DNA sequence: TGTGCCTGGAAAGGCAGGATTAGCAATCAGCCCCAGCATTTT. Combining the CDR3 with reference TRBV30 and TRBJ1-5 gives the whole variable domain SQTIHQWPATLVQPVGSPLSLECTVEGTSNPNLYWYRQAAGRGLQLLFYSVGIGQISSEVPQNLSASRPQDRQFILSSKKLLLSDSGFYLCAWKGRISNQPQHFGDGTRLSIL.

This clone was picked up one time. The rearrangement joins TRBV7-9 to TRBJ2-1, with TRBD1 identical over 9 bases. The V gene's germline CDR1 is SEHNR and CDR2 FQNEAQ (reference sequence). Unmatched junction bases numbered 11, after V lost 3 bases and J lost 5 bases. The CDR3 length is 17 residues. CDR3 nucleotides: TGTGCCAGCAGCTTCCTCCAGGGGACAGGGACAAACAATGAGCAGTTCTTC. Its translation is CASSFLQGTGTNNEQFF.

The V and J genes are TRBV5-1 and TRBJ1-1; no clear D. The V and J ends lost 0 bases and 4 bases respectively, with 10 bases between them. CDR1 is SGHRS, CDR2 YFSETQ, per germline. This CDR3 has 14 amino acids. CDR3 in DNA: TGCGCCAGCAGCTTGGTAGAGGCCGCCACTGAAGCTTTCTTT. Protein: CASSLVEAATEAFF.